Sequencing of this TCR beta chain was carried out in a study of blood T cell repertoires in COVID-19. TCRdb's copy holds only in-frame clones and misses some; the assay was immunoSEQ multiplex PCR. The sample records some 250,000 clones, 70% to 90% being singletons. This clone was picked up one time. Two negative PCRs, clearance, or symptom resolution were required of recovered Cohort 3 donors. This CDR3 spans 15 amino acids. The V gene's germline CDR1 is SGHAT and CDR2 FQDESV (reference sequence). J gave up 6 bases and V 5 bases, and 9 bases lay outside the gene matches. J is TRBJ2-1 and V is TRBV11-1; TRBD2 matches at 8 bases. Sequenced input: PBMCs or T cells enriched from blood (not recorded which). The source is a woman between 50 and 59 years old who had recovered from COVID-19. The CDR3 is CASSREGSQFNEQFF. For the CDR3, the DNA is TGTGCCAGCAGCCGGGAGGGTAGCCAATTCAATGAGCAGTTCTTC.